The clone carrying this T cell receptor beta chain has just a few counts. The antigen remains undetermined. CDR3 size: 22 residues. The V and J ends lost 8 bases and 5 bases, in that order; junction bases with no gene match: 25. These data originate in a study of T cells in Graves' hyperthyroidism and ophthalmopathy. Background on the study: It was at initial diagnosis, before any treatment, that peripheral blood was collected. Study-wide results and limits: Researchers found most expanded thyroid clonotypes above 0.001 in blood as well.

TCR beta CDR3 region amplification was performed from RNA transcripts. When the TCR CDR3 underwent first-round RT-PCR, the HTBI primer set was used. One entry per CDR3 protein, called by TCRdb with MiXCR from the multiplex PCR reads. Altogether 300,000 to 450,000 distinct CDR3 sequences are present, 14% to 15% being singletons, with the ten largest covering less than 35%. The chain joins TRBV12-3 or TRBV12-4 to TRBJ2-4, with 15 bases identical to TRBD2. What was sequenced was blood. The source of this sequence is a woman younger than 45 with Graves' hyperthyroidism. The CDR3 DNA is TGTGCCAGCCTATCCGCGGGGGGGCTTCCCGGACTAGCGGGAGGGGGGGAAAACATTCAGTACTTC. This gives the protein CASLSAGGLPGLAGGGENIQYF.